The 15 T cell receptor beta chains below all came from one sample that was sequenced in a study of blood T cell repertoires in COVID-19. The method was immunoSEQ multiplex PCR; TCRdb's version includes in-frame clones alone and lacks a portion of them. Found here are about 280,000 clones, 90% of them singletons; the top ten hold approximately 1.5%. The sample comprised PBMCs or T cells enriched from blood (not recorded which). These receptors were collected from a woman under 30 with acute COVID-19.

This chain uses TRBV9 with TRBJ2-1, with 10 bases identical to TRBD1. V was clipped by 2 bases and J by 3 bases; unmatched bases: 5. The germline V gene has CDR1 SGDLS and CDR2 YYNGEE. CDR3 length: 16 residues. CDR3 amino acids: CASSVAGTGVYNEQFF. In DNA, the CDR3 is TGTGCCAGCAGCGTTGCCGGGACAGGGGTCTACAATGAGCAGTTCTTC.

CDR3 sequence: CASSVSAGQGYNEQFF. The CDR3 nucleotides are TGTGCCAGCAGCGTATCCGCGGGACAGGGCTACAATGAGCAGTTCTTC. This chain uses TRBV9 with TRBJ2-1; TRBD1 matches 9 bases. J gave up 3 bases and V 1 base, and 5 bases lay outside the gene matches. The CDR3 spans 16 residues. Germline CDR1 is SGDLS and CDR2 is YYNGEE.

The V call is TRBV27, the J call TRBJ2-7, with 10 bases that match TRBD2. Trimming cost V 3 bases and J 8 bases; bases outside gene matches: 7. This CDR3 contains 14 residues. Germline CDR1 MNHEY, CDR2 SMNVEV (reference sequence). The CDR3 nucleotides read TGTGCCAGCAGTTTGGCTAGCGGGAGAGAAAAGCAGTACTTC. Protein sequence: CASSLASGREKQYF.

The rearrangement joins TRBV18 to TRBJ2-5; D is unclear. This CDR3 comprises 15 residues. With 1 base removed from V and 1 base from J, the gap between germline ends came to 10 bases. The germline gives CDR1 KGHSH, CDR2 LQKENI. The CDR3 sequence: CASSPLRSRQETQYF. The DNA for the CDR3 is TGTGCCAGCTCACCACTTCGGAGTCGCCAAGAGACCCAGTACTTC. The whole variable domain, filled in from reference TRBV18 and TRBJ2-5, reads NAGVMQNPRHLVRRRGQEARLRCSPMKGHSHVYWYRQLPEEGLKFMVYLQKENIIDESGMPKERFSAEFPKEGPSILRIQQVVRGDSAAYFCASSPLRSRQETQYFGPGTRLLVL.

V is TRBV27 and J is TRBJ2-5, with D maybe TRBD2 (7 bases). Trimming shortened V by 10 bases and J by 2 bases, and 14 bases separated the two germline ends. CDR1 and CDR2 (germline): MNHEY, SMNVEV (reference sequence). The CDR3 runs to 13 residues. CDR3 protein: CATPRGGQETQYF. CDR3 nucleotide sequence: TGTGCCACCCCTAGGGGGGGGCAAGAGACCCAGTACTTC.

The chain employs TRBV18 and TRBJ2-7; D gene ambiguous. Germline lookup yields CDR1 KGHSH and CDR2 LQKENI. This CDR3 is built from 13 residues. The germline V and J ends were trimmed by 1 base and 2 bases, with 6 bases remaining between them. The CDR3 DNA is TGTGCCAGCTCACCACGGCAGACCTACGAGCAGTACTTC. Residues: CASSPRQTYEQYF.

The chain couples TRBV7-9 to TRBJ2-3; TRBD1 aligns across 9 bases. This CDR3 contains 14 residues. In germline, CDR1 is SEHNR, CDR2 FQNEAQ (reference sequence). With V trimmed by 3 bases and J by 3 bases, 1 base remained unmatched. The CDR3 DNA reads TGTGCCAGCAGCTTCGGACAGGGGACAGATACGCAGTATTTT. Translated: CASSFGQGTDTQYF.

The chain has TRBV5-4 and TRBJ2-3; weak D call: TRBD1 (6 bases). V was trimmed by 4 bases and J by 0 bases, leaving 12 bases between them. The CDR3 totals 15 residues. Germline V gene data show CDR1 as SGHNT and CDR2 as YYREEE (reference sequence). The CDR3 DNA reads as TGTGCCAGCAGCGCCCGACAGGAAAGCACAGATACGCAGTATTTT. It codes for CASSARQESTDTQYF.

V is TRBV24-1 and J is TRBJ1-5; D is uncertain. The CDR3 is made up of 16 amino acids. Trimming took 9 bases from V and 1 from J, leaving 18 bases between them. The germline V gene has CDR1 KGHDR and CDR2 SFDVKD. This chain's CDR3 is CATLCGVLVSNQPQHF. The CDR3 DNA follows: TGTGCCACCTTATGCGGGGTACTCGTAAGCAATCAGCCCCAGCATTTT.

This clone was detected only once. The genes are TRBV10-3 and TRBJ2-2; D perhaps matches TRBD2 (5 bases). CDR1 is ENHRY and CDR2 is SYGVKD in the germline V gene. The CDR3 totals 14 residues. The germline V and J ends were trimmed by 6 bases and 6 bases, with 14 bases remaining between them. For the CDR3, the DNA is TGTGCCATCAGCGAGGGCTTGATATCCGGGGAGCTGTTTTTT. Residues: CAISEGLISGELFF.

This rearrangement joins TRBV6-2 or TRBV6-3 to TRBJ2-3; D uncertain. Between the trimmed V and J ends, which lost 5 bases and 2 bases, there was a span of 11 bases. Germline loops: CDR1 MNHEY, CDR2 SVGEGT. CDR3 length: 14 residues. The CDR3 nucleotides are TGTGCCAGCAGTCGGCTAGAGCTCACAGATACGCAGTATTTT. Translation: CASSRLELTDTQYF.

The chain links TRBV15 to TRBJ1-4, with D possibly matching TRBD1 (5 bases). Germline V gene sequence: CDR1 LNHNV, CDR2 YYDKDF (reference sequence). The CDR3 is 16 residues long. The ends were cut back, 3 bases at V and 7 bases at J, with 18 bases in the middle. CDR3 amino acids: CATSRTPLERGEKLFF. CDR3 nucleotides: TGTGCCACCAGCAGGACCCCCCTAGAAAGGGGTGAAAAACTGTTTTTT.

The V and J genes are TRBV6-2 or TRBV6-3 and TRBJ2-6; D is unresolved. Trimming took off 1 base at V and 2 bases at J, with 6 bases between the two ends. CDR1 is MNHEY and CDR2 is SVGEGT in the germline V gene. CDR3 length: 15 amino acids. CDR3 sequence reads: CASSYLQTGANVLTF. CDR3 sequence (DNA): TGTGCCAGCAGTTACTTGCAGACTGGGGCCAACGTCCTGACTTTC.

The chain combines TRBV27 with TRBJ2-7; a weak D match, TRBD2 (6 bases). Deletions cut 2 bases from V and 6 bases from J, with 20 bases between. This CDR3 contains 16 residues. The germline CDR1 and CDR2 sequences are MNHEY and SMNVEV (reference sequence). The DNA of the CDR3 is TGTGCCAGCAGTTTACAGGGACTCGCCGGCATGAGCGAGCAGTACTTC. This encodes CASSLQGLAGMSEQYF.

The genes are TRBV30 and TRBJ1-2, with D tentatively TRBD1 (5 bases). The V end lost 0 bases, the J end lost 3 bases, and 11 bases lay between the germline ends. This CDR3 has 14 residues. Germline V lookup: CDR1 GTSNPN, CDR2 SVGIG (reference sequence). The CDR3 reads CAWSVPQGDYGYTF. The CDR3 DNA is TGTGCCTGGAGTGTACCTCAGGGTGACTATGGCTACACCTTC.